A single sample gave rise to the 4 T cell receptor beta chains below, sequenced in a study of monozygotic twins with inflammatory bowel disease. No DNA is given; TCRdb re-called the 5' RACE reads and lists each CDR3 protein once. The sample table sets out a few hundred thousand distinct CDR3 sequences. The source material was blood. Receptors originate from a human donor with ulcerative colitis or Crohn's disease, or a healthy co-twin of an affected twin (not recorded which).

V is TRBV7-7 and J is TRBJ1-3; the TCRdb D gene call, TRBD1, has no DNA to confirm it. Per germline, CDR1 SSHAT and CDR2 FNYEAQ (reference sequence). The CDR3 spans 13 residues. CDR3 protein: CASSPNQGDTIYF.

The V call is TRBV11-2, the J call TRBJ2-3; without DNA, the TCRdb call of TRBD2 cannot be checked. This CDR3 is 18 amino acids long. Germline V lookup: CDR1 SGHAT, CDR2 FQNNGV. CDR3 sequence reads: CASSLVVSGTKGPDTQYF.

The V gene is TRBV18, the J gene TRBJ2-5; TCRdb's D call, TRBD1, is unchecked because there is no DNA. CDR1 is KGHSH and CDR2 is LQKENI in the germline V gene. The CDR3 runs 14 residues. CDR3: CASSPLQGQETQYF.

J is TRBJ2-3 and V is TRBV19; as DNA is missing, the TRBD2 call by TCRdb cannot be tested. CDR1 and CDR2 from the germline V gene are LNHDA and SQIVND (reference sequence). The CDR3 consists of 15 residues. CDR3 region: CASSMVAWSTDTQYF.